This T cell receptor beta chain was sequenced during a study of Ad26.COV2.S vaccination and SARS-CoV-2 variants. The study, taken as a whole, reports: Spike-specific TCR breadth in vaccine recipients exceeded that seen in placebo recipients. Similar non-spike TCR breadth was observed in recipients of vaccine and of placebo. Marked by substantial breadth, spike-specific CD8+ and CD4+ T cell responses were reportedly seen after vaccination.

Using immunoSEQ multiplex PCR, the repertoire was profiled, and TCRdb retains in-frame clones only, with some absent. Altogether roughly 40,000 clones are present, 75% to 85% being singletons, with the ten largest covering roughly half. Between the trimmed V and J ends, which lost 8 bases and 5 bases, there was a span of 12 bases. The germline CDR1 and CDR2 sequences are DFQATT and SNEGSKA (reference sequence). This CDR3 has 11 residues. Details on this clone: The antigen is undetermined.

This chain links TRBV20-1 with TRBJ2-5; possibly TRBD2 for D (6 bases). Sequencing used peripheral blood, obtained after recovery from COVID-19. The receptor comes from a human donor who had recovered from COVID-19. In DNA, the CDR3 is TGCAGTACAAGAGGAGGGGAGACCCAGTACTTC. As protein: CSTRGGETQYF.